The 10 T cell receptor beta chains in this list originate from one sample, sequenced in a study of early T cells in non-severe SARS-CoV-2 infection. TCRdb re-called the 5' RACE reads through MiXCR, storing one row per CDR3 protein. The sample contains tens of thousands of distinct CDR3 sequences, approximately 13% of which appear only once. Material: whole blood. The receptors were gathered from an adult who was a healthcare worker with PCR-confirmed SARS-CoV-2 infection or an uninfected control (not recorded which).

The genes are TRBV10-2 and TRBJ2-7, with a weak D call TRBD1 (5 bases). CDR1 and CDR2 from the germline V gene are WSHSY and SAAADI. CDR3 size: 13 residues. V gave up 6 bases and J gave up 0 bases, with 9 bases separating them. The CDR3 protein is CASSPQGSYEQYF. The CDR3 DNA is TGCGCCAGCAGCCCCCAGGGCTCCTACGAGCAGTACTTC.

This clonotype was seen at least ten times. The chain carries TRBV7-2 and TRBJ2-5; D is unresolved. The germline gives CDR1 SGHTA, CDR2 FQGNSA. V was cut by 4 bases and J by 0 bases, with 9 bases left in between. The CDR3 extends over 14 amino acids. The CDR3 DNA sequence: TGTGCCAGCAGCTCCAACAGCTACCAAGAGACCCAGTACTTC. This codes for CASSSNSYQETQYF.

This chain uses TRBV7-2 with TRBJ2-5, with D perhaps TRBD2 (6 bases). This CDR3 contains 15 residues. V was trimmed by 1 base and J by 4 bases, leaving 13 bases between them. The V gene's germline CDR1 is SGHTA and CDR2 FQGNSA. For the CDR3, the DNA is TGTGCCAGCAGCTTAGGACTAGGAGGGAGAGAGACCCAGTACTTC. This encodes CASSLGLGGRETQYF.

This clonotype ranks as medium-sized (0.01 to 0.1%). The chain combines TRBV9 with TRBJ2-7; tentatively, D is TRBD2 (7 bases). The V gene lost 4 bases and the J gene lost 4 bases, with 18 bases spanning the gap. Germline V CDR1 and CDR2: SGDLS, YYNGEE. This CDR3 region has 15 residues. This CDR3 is CASSRRGGGLYEQYF. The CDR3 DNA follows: TGTGCCAGCAGCCGGAGGGGGGGCGGTTTGTACGAGCAGTACTTC.

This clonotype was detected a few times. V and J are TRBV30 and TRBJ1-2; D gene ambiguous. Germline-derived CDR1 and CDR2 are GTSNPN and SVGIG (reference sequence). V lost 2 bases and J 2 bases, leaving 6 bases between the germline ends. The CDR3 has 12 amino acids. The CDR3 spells CAWSLGNYGYTF. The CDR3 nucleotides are TGTGCCTGGAGTCTGGGAAACTATGGCTACACCTTC.

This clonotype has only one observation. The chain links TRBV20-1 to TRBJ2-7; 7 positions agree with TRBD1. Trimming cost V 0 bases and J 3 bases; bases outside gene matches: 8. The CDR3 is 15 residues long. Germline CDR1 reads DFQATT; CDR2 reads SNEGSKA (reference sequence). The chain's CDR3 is CSARDPTGPGYEQYF. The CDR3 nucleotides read TGCAGTGCTAGAGATCCGACAGGGCCCGGCTACGAGCAGTACTTC.

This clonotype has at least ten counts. The CDR3 DNA reads as TGTGCCAGCAGCATAGGACAGGGGGTCTACAATGAGCAGTTCTTC. Protein sequence: CASSIGQGVYNEQFF. The genes are TRBV5-4 and TRBJ2-1; 10 bases agree with TRBD1. This CDR3 has 15 residues. Germline loops: CDR1 SGHNT, CDR2 YYREEE (reference sequence). The V and J ends lost 4 bases and 3 bases, in that order; junction bases with no gene match: 4.

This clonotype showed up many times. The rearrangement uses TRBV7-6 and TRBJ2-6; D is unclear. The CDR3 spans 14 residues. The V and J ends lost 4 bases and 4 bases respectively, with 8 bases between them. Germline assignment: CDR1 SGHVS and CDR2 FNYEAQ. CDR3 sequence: CASSSGYGANVLTF. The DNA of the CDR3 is TGTGCCAGCAGCTCCGGGTACGGGGCCAACGTCCTGACTTTC.

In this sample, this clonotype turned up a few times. The chain's CDR3 is CAKKSYTF. For the CDR3, the DNA is TGTGCTAAGAAGAGCTACACCTTC. The V and J genes are TRBV6-1 and TRBJ1-2; no clear D. Germline V gene lookup returns CDR1 MNHNS and CDR2 SASEGT. The CDR3 has 8 amino acids.

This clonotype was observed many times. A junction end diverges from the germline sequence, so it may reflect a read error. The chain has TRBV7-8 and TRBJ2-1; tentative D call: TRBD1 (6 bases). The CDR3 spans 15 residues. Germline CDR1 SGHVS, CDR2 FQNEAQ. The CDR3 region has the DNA TGTGCCAGCAGCCCCGAGCGTAGAAGGGGGATTTTTAAGATCTTC. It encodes CASSPERRRGIFKIF.